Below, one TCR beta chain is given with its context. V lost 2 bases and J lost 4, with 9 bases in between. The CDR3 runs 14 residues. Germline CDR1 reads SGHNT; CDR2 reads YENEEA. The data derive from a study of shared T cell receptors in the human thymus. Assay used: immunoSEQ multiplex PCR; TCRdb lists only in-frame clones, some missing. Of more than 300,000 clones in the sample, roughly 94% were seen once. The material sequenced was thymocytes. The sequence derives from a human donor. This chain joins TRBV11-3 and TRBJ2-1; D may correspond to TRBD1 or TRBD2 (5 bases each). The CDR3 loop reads CASSLRDGYNEQFF. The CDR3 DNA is TGTGCCAGCAGCTTAAGGGACGGATACAATGAGCAGTTCTTC.